This TCR beta chain was observed in a study of response to subunit inactivated influenza vaccine. Study-wide results and caveats: Each seasonal influenza vaccination, the authors suggested, recruits few new T cells.

The germline CDR1 and CDR2 sequences are MNHNS and SASEGT. The CDR3 has 13 residues. Deletions cut 3 bases from V and 0 bases from J, with 2 bases between. On this clonotype itself: What it recognizes is unknown.

TCRdb passed the RT-PCR reads through MiXCR, listing each CDR3 protein once. In the table there are about 500,000 distinct CDR3 sequences, 15% to 20% of which are singletons. Sequenced here: CD4+ T cells sorted from PBMCs, sampled 23 to 25 months after vaccination. V gene TRBV6-1 combines with J gene TRBJ1-4; unclear D gene. This sequence was found in a man aged 45-69 years who received an inactivated influenza vaccine. The CDR3 loop reads CASSDATNEKLFF. CDR3 in DNA: TGTGCCAGCAGTGACGCAACTAATGAAAAACTGTTTTTT.